This T cell receptor beta chain is from a study of vaccination and CD4 T cells after COVID-19. As for the study in general: Convalescent donors were composed of six males and four females, of whom two were Hispanic. Diagnosis preceded the drawing of post-COVID samples by a median 101 days (range 35 to 161). From HCoV-229E, HCoV-OC43, HCoV-NL63 and SARS-CoV-2, overlapping spike peptides were used to stimulate the cells.

The sample's treatment: approximately 10-day PBMC culture with coronavirus spike peptide pools or control peptides (ViraFEST assay). There are 15 residues in the CDR3. Unmatched junction bases numbered 6, after V lost 4 bases and J lost 9 bases. Per the germline V gene, CDR1 is MNHEY and CDR2 is SMNVEV (reference sequence). A word on this clonotype: What it binds is unknown.

Sequencing of cultured CD4+ T cell DNA used the Oncomine TCR Beta short-read assay. TCRdb reprocessed the PCR reads with MiXCR, giving one entry per CDR3 protein. Seen here are about 13,000 distinct CDR3 sequences, around 50% observed once, and the top ten hold 24%. Sequencing input: CD4+ T cells from blood, cultured in vitro. This clonotype originated in a human donor who had recovered from COVID-19. The chain has TRBV27 and TRBJ2-1, with TRBD2 matching over 13 bases. The DNA of the CDR3 is TGTGCCAGCAGTTCTGGGACTAGCGGGGTTAGTGAGCAGTTCTTC. Residues: CASSSGTSGVSEQFF.